This entry describes one TCR beta chain. Its antigen is as yet unknown. These data originate in a study of cytomegalovirus exposure and HLA in healthy donors. General study findings and limits: Highest at DRB1 and lowest at HLA-C, TCR association rates differed among HLA loci in a later analysis. An analysis was carried out at a later point. It showed that HLA-associated TCR beta chains were more clonally expanded than equally common non-associated chains. Later analysis demonstrated an association between a missense DCLRE1C variant and TCR beta V- and J-gene trimming.

The CDR3 contains 14 residues. V dropped 3 bases and J dropped 10; count of bases not matched to a gene: 8. Germline CDR1 is LGHNA and CDR2 is YSLEER. The PCR employed 60 Vbeta primers together with 13 Jbeta primers. Original processing methods: Counted up in a later analysis, unique TCR beta chains came to roughly 80 million, with 9.5 million to 13 million shared. Method: immunoSEQ multiplex PCR; TCRdb's copy keeps in-frame clones and lacks some. V and J calls and clone size are as listed in that table; D and trimming were resolved from the DNA. Of about 130,000 clones listed, 83% are singletons. Sequenced sample: PBMCs. The gene calls are TRBV4-3 and TRBJ2-2, with 7 bases aligning to TRBD1. The receptor was derived from a girl aged 2-10 years in good health and CMV-seronegative. CDR3 region: CASSHLTGSEELFF. CDR3 DNA sequence: TGCGCCAGCAGCCACTTGACAGGGAGTGAGGAGCTGTTTTTT.